This T cell receptor beta chain was obtained from a study of T-cell memory formation after mild COVID-19. Study findings and constraints: Detection of some responders pre-infection suggested pre-existing cross-reactive memory T cells participated.

Sample barcodes and UMIs were carried by the TCR alpha and TCR beta cDNA libraries that 5'RACE generated with constant-segment primers. TCRdb itself ran the 5' RACE reads through MiXCR, one entry per CDR3 protein. The sample includes roughly 450,000 distinct CDR3 sequences, about 18% of them seen just once. Of note for this clonotype: The antigen remains unidentified.

J lost 8 bases, V lost 3 bases, and 7 bases had no gene match. CDR1 and CDR2 from the germline V gene are DFQATT and SNEGSKA (reference sequence). This CDR3 is 14 amino acids long. This receptor was taken from an adult woman who had mild COVID-19 (a few samples of this study predate the infection). Cell type and time point are not known. Specimen: PBMCs or a T cell subset sorted from them (not recorded which). The rearrangement joins TRBV20-1 to TRBJ2-1; 10 nucleotides agree with TRBD2. The CDR3 here is CSASSSGSWDEQFF. The CDR3 DNA sequence: TGCAGTGCTAGCTCTAGCGGGAGTTGGGATGAGCAGTTCTTC.